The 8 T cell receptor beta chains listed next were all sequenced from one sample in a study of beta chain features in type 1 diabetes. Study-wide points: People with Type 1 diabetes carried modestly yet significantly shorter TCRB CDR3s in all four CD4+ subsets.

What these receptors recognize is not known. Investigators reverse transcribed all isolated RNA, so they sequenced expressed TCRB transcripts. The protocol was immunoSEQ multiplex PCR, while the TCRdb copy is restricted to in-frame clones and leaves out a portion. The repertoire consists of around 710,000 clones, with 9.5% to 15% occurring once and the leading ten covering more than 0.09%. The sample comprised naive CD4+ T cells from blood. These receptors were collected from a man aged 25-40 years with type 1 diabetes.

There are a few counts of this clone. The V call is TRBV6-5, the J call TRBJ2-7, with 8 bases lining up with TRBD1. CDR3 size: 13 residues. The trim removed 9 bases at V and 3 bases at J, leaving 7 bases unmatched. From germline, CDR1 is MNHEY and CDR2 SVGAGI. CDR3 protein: CASGTGMNYEQYF. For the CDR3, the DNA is TGTGCCAGTGGGACAGGAATGAACTACGAGCAGTACTTC.

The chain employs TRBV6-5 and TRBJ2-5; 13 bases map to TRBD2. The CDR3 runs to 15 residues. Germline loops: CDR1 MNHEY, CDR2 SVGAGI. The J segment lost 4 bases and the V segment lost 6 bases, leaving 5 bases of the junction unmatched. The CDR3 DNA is TGTGCCAGCAGCCGACTAGCGGGGGGAATAGAGACCCAGTACTTC. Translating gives CASSRLAGGIETQYF.

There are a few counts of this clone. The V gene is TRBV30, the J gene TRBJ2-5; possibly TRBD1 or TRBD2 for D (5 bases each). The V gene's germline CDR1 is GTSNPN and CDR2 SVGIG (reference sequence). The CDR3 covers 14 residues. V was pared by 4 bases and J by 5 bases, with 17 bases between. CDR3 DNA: TGTGCCTGGACCGGGACCCCCGGGGTGGAGACCCAGTACTTC. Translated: CAWTGTPGVETQYF.

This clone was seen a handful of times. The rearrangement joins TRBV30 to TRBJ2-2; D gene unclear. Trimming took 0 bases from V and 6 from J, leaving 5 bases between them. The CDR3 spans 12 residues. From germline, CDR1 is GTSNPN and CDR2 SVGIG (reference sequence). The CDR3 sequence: CAWSVNAGELFF. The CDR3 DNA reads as TGTGCCTGGAGTGTAAACGCCGGGGAGCTGTTTTTT.

CDR3 in amino acids: CASSLLDRELETQYF. The CDR3 region has the DNA TGTGCCAGCAGCTTATTGGACAGGGAGCTAGAGACCCAGTACTTC. V is TRBV11-2 and J is TRBJ2-5; 8 bases line up with TRBD1. From germline, CDR1 is SGHAT and CDR2 FQNNGV. This CDR3 has 15 amino acids. J lost 4 bases, V lost 2 bases, and 6 bases had no gene match.

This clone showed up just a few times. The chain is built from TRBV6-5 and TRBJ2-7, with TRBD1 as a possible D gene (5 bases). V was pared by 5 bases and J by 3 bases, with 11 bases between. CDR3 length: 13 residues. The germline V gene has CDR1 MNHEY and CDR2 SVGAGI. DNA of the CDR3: TGTGCCAGCAGTGGCAGGGTCCACTACGAGCAGTACTTC. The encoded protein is CASSGRVHYEQYF.

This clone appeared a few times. Here the CDR3 DNA reads TGTGCCATCAGTGAGTCGAGTACGGCCTACGAGCAGTACTTC. Its translation is CAISESSTAYEQYF. The chain has TRBV10-3 and TRBJ2-7; unclear D gene. V gave up 0 bases and J gave up 2 bases, with 8 bases separating them. Germline V lookup: CDR1 ENHRY, CDR2 SYGVKD. The CDR3 totals 14 residues.

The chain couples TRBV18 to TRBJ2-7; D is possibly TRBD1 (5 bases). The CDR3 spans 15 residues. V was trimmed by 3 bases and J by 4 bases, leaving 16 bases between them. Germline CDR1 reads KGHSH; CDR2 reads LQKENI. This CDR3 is CASSPPGHRTYEQYF. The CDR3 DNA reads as TGTGCCAGCTCACCCCCAGGGCATCGGACGTACGAGCAGTACTTC. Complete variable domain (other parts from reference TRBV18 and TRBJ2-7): NAGVMQNPRHLVRRRGQEARLRCSPMKGHSHVYWYRQLPEEGLKFMVYLQKENIIDESGMPKERFSAEFPKEGPSILRIQQVVRGDSAAYFCASSPPGHRTYEQYFGPGTRLTVT.